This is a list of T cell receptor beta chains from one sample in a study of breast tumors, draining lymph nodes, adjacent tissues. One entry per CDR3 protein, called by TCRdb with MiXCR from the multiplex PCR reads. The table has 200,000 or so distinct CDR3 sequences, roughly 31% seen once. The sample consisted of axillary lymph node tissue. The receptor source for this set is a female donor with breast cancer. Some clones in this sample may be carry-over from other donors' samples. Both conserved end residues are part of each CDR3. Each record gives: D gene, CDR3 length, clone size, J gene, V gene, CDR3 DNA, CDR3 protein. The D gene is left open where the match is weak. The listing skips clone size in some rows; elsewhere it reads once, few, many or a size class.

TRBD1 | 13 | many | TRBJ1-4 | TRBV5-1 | TGCGCCAGCAGCTGGGACAGAAGTGAAAAACTGTTTTTT | CASSWDRSEKLFF
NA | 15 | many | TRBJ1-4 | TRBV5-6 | TGTGCCAGCAGCTTGACCGGACTAACTAATGAAAAACTGTTTTTT | CASSLTGLTNEKLFF
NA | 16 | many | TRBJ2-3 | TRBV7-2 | TGTGCCAGCAGCTTAGCCGGGCTAGGTGGCACAGATACGCAGTATTTT | CASSLAGLGGTDTQYF
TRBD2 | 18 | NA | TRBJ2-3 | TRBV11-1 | TGTGCCAGCAGCTTATACCGACTAGCGGGAGTTACGGCAGATACGCAGTATTTT | CASSLYRLAGVTADTQYF
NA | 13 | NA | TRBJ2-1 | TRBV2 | TGTGCCAGGTCATCTCTGGCCTACAATGAGCAGTTCTTC | CARSSLAYNEQFF
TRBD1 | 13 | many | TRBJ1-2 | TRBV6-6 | TGTGCCAGCAACCCAACAGGGGTCTATGGCTACACCTTC | CASNPTGVYGYTF
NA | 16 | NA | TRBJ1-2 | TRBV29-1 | TGCAGCGTTGGGGGTGGAAAGGGTCTATCTTACTATGGCTACACCTTC | CSVGGGKGLSYYGYTF
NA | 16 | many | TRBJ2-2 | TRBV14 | TGTGCCAGCAGCCAAGTTAGCCCAAGGATCACCGGGGAGCTGTTTTTT | CASSQVSPRITGELFF
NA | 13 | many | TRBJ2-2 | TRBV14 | TGTGCCAGCAGTAAAAGAGTCACCGGGGAGCTGTTTTTT | CASSKRVTGELFF
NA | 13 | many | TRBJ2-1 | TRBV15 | TGTGCCACCAGCAGAGGTCGTTACAATGAGCAGTTCTTC | CATSRGRYNEQFF
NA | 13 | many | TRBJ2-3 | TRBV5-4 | TGTGCCAGCAGACAAGGGGTCACAGATACGCAGTATTTT | CASRQGVTDTQYF
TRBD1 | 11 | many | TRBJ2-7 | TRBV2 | TGTGCCAGTCAACAGGGGGACGAGCAGTACTTC | CASQQGDEQYF
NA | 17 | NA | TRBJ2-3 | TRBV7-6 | TGTGCCAGCAGCCCAAGCTTCCCGACGGGACCCACAGATACGCAGTATTTT | CASSPSFPTGPTDTQYF
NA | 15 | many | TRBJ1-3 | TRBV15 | TGTGCCACCAGCAGAGATGGCCAGACTGGAAACACCATATATTTT | CATSRDGQTGNTIYF
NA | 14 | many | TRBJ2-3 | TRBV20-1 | TGCAGTGCGCCCGGATCTCCGACCCCAGATACGCAGTATTTT | CSAPGSPTPDTQYF
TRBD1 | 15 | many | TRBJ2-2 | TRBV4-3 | TGCGCCAGCAGCCGGGACAGGGCCGAAACCGGGGAGCTGTTTTTT | CASSRDRAETGELFF
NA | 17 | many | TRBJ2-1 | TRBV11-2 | TGTGCCAGCAGCTTAGTCCCAGGGGCGGGCTATTACAATGAGCAGTTCTTC | CASSLVPGAGYYNEQFF
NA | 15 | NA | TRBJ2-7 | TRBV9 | TGTGCCAGCAGCGTAGTAATTCAGGAGACCTACGAGCAGTACTTC | CASSVVIQETYEQYF
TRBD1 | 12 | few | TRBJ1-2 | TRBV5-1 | TGCGCCAGCAGCTATCAGGGGGGAGGCTACACCTTC | CASSYQGGGYTF
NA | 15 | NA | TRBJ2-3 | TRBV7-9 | TGTGCCAGCAGCTTAGTGTTGGGAGTTGCAGATACGCAGTATTTT | CASSLVLGVADTQYF
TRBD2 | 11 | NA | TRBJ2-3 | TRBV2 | TGTGCCAGCAGGTCAGCGGGGGGCCAGTATTTT | CASRSAGGQYF
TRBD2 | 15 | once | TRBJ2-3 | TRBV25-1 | TGTGCTAGTAGTAGCGGGGGGGTGAACACAGATACGCAGTATTTT | CASSSGGVNTDTQYF
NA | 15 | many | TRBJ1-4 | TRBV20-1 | TGCAGTGTTCGGGGGACAACAGCAACTAATGAAAAACTGTTTTTT | CSVRGTTATNEKLFF
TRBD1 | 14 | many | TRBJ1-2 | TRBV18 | TGTGCCAGCTCACCGCAACGGGACAGTTATGGCTACACCTTC | CASSPQRDSYGYTF
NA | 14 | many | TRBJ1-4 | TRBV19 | TGTGCCAGTAGTACAGATGGAAGGGACGAAAAACTGTTTTTT | CASSTDGRDEKLFF
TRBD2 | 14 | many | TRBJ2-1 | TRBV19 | TGTGCCAGTAGTCCTAGCGGAGGGTACAATGAGCAGTTCTTC | CASSPSGGYNEQFF
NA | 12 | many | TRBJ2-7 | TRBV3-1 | TGTGCCAGCAGCGAAGGCCGGGATAGGCAGTACTTC | CASSEGRDRQYF
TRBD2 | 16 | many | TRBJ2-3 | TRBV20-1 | TGCAGTGCTAGATTTGGTAGCGGGACTAGCACAGATACGCAGTATTTT | CSARFGSGTSTDTQYF
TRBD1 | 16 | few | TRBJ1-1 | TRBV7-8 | TGTGCCAGCAGCTTAGCCGGGACAGAAGTACACACTGAAGCTTTCTTT | CASSLAGTEVHTEAFF
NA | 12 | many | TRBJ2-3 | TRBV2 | TGTGCCACCAGCCGTCAGGGAGACGGGAAGTATTTT | CATSRQGDGKYF
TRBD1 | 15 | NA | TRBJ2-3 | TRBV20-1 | TGCAGTGCTACCAGGGACAGGGGGCATCTTGGTACGCAGTATTTT | CSATRDRGHLGTQYF
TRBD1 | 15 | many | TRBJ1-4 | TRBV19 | TGTGCCAGTAGTGCACCGGGACAGGGTAATGAAAAACTGTTTTTT | CASSAPGQGNEKLFF
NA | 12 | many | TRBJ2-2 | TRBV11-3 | TGTGCCAGCAGCCCCGAAACCGGGGAGCTGTTTTTT | CASSPETGELFF
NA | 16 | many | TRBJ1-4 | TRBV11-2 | TGTGCCAGCAGCTTAGGGTCCGGGGCGGAGACTGAAAAACTGTTTTTT | CASSLGSGAETEKLFF
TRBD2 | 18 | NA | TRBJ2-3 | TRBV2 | TGTGCCAGCAGCGCTCGGACTAGCGGGTTCACTAGCACAGATACGCAGTATTTT | CASSARTSGFTSTDTQYF
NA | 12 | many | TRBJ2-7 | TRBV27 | TGTGCCAGCAGTGGGCCCCAGTACGAGCAGTACTTC | CASSGPQYEQYF
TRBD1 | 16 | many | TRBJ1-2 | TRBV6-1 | TGTGCCAGCAGTGAAGCAAGGGCAGGACAGGGCTATGGCTACACCTTC | CASSEARAGQGYGYTF
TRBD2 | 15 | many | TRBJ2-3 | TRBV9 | TGTGCCAGCAGCTCCTTAGCGGGAGTAGCAGATACGCAGTATTTT | CASSSLAGVADTQYF
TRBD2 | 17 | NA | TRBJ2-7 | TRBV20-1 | TGCAGCGCTACTACAGGGACTAGCGGGAGGCTGTTTGTCGAGCAGTACTTC | CSATTGTSGRLFVEQYF
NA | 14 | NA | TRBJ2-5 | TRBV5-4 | TGTGCCAGCAGCATAGGGGGGGGTCAAGAGACCCAGTACTTC | CASSIGGGQETQYF
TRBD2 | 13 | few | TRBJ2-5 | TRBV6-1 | TGTGCCGGCTCGGGGGGGCGTAGAGAGACCCAGTACTTC | CAGSGGRRETQYF
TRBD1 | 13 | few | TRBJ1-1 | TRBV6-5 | TGTGCCAGCAGTACCCAGGGGGCCGCTGAAGCTTTCTTT | CASSTQGAAEAFF
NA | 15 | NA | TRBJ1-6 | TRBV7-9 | TGTGCCAGCAGCTTGGGAGCACGGAAAGATCCACCCCTCCACTTT | CASSLGARKDPPLHF
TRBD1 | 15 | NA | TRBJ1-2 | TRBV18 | TGTGCCAGCTCACCAGGTTACGGACAGGGCTATGGCTACACCTTC | CASSPGYGQGYGYTF
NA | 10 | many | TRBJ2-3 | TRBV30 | TGTGCCTGGAGTGGGGATACGCAGTATTTT | CAWSGDTQYF
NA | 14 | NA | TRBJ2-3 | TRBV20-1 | TGCAGTGCCCCCCTCGGAGCGGGCACAGATACGCAGTATTTT | CSAPLGAGTDTQYF
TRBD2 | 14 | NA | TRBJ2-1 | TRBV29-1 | TGCAGCCCCAGAGCGGGAGCGGTCTACAATGAGCAGTTCTTC | CSPRAGAVYNEQFF
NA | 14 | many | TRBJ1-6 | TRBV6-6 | TGTGCCAGCAGTCACCGAGAACCAAATTCACCCCTCCACTTT | CASSHREPNSPLHF
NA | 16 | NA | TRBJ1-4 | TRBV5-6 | TGTGCCAGCAGCAATTGGGGGGGAGCTGATAATGTAAAACTGCTTTTT | CASSNWGGADNVKLLF
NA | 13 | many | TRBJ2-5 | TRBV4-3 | TGCGCCAGCAGCCGGGGTTCCCAAGAGACCCAGTACTTC | CASSRGSQETQYF
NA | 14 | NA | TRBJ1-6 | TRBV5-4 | TGTGCCAGCAGCCGCCGACAGGAGAATTCACCCCTCCACTTT | CASSRRQENSPLHF
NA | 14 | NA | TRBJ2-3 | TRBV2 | TGTGCCAGCAGCCTAGGTGGGGAGCACAGATACGCAGTATTT | CASSLGGEHRYAVF